Shown below are 8 T cell receptor beta chains from a single sample sequenced in a study of OX40 agonist ivuxolimab in advanced cancers. Sequencing was performed with immunoSEQ multiplex PCR; in TCRdb, only in-frame clones are kept and a portion is missing. The sample contains around 150,000 clones, 90% to 95% of which appear only once. The input for sequencing was CD4+ or CD8+ T cells sorted from blood, taken in a trial of the OX40 agonist ivuxolimab. These receptor sequences come from an adult with an advanced solid tumor such as melanoma, head and neck, liver or kidney cancer.

V and J are TRBV7-2 and TRBJ2-1; possible D gene TRBD2, 6 bases. Germline CDR1 reads SGHTA; CDR2 reads FQGNSA. This CDR3 region has 16 residues. Trimming left V 5 bases short and J 3 bases short, with 17 bases between. This CDR3 reads CASSPRAGTVYNEQFF. CDR3 coding DNA: TGTGCCAGCAGCCCCCGTGCCGGGACTGTCTACAATGAGCAGTTCTTC. The full variable domain, with the rest looked up from reference TRBV7-2 and TRBJ2-1, is GAGVSQSPSNKVTEKGKDVELRCDPISGHTALYWYRQSLGQGLEFLIYFQGNSAPDKSGLPSDRFSAERTGGSVSTLTIQRTQQEDSAVYLCASSPRAGTVYNEQFFGPGTRLTVL.

The CDR3 DNA follows: TGTGCCAGCAGTTTATCGGGGCTCTATGGCTACACCTTC. Translation: CASSLSGLYGYTF. The chain is built from TRBV28 and TRBJ1-2, with D maybe TRBD1 (5 bases). V lost 1 base and J lost 4, with 7 bases in between. Germline lookup yields CDR1 MDHEN and CDR2 SYDVKM. The CDR3 totals 13 residues.

DNA for the CDR3: TGTGCCAGCAGCTTGGAGCTCACGGGAACTAATGAAAAACTGTTTTTT. Translated, it gives CASSLELTGTNEKLFF. This chain connects TRBV5-6 to TRBJ1-4; D unresolved. In germline, CDR1 is SGHDT, CDR2 YYEEEE. There are 16 residues in the CDR3. V was clipped by 0 bases and J by 1 base, with 10 bases between them.

This clone came up once. The chain recombines TRBV5-5 with TRBJ2-5, with D unresolved. Trimming removed 3 bases from V and 3 bases from J, with 12 bases in between. The CDR3 contains 14 residues. CDR1 is SGHKS and CDR2 is YYEKEE in the germline V gene (reference sequence). CDR3 DNA: TGTGCCAGCAGCTCCATGGGTTTGGAAGAGACCCAGTACTTC. Its translation: CASSSMGLEETQYF.

This chain joins TRBV10-2 and TRBJ2-5; perhaps TRBD1 as D (5 bases). V gave up 4 bases and J gave up 2 bases, with 29 bases separating them. Germline lookup yields CDR1 WSHSY and CDR2 SAAADI. This CDR3 region has 20 residues. CDR3 sequence reads: CASSGPKTRTPKFSQETQYF. The CDR3 DNA reads TGCGCCAGCAGTGGTCCAAAAACCAGGACACCCAAATTTTCACAAGAGACCCAGTACTTC.

The chain couples TRBV2 to TRBJ1-1; the D gene is possibly TRBD1 (5 bases). Germline CDR1 and CDR2: SNHLY and FYNNEI. Trimming pared 6 bases from V and 3 bases from J, leaving 14 bases between. The CDR3 loop spans 14 amino acids. CDR3 in amino acids: CASSSQRGDTEAFF. Here the CDR3 DNA reads TGTGCCAGCAGCTCACAGAGGGGAGACACTGAAGCTTTCTTT. Based on the CDR3 plus reference TRBV2 and TRBJ1-1, the full variable domain is EPEVTQTPSHQVTQMGQEVILRCVPISNHLYFYWYRQILGQKVEFLVSFYNNEISEKSEIFDDQFSVERPDGSNFTLKIRSTKLEDSAMYFCASSSQRGDTEAFFGQGTRLTVV.

CDR3 amino acids: CASSLAGEALGGEAFF. The CDR3 DNA reads TGCGCCAGCAGCTTGGCCGGAGAGGCCCTGGGAGGTGAAGCTTTCTTT. The V call is TRBV5-1, the J call TRBJ1-1; D not certain. The germline gives CDR1 SGHRS, CDR2 YFSETQ. This CDR3 spans 16 amino acids. Trimming removed 0 bases from V and 7 bases from J, with 19 bases in between.

The CDR3 protein is CASSPGTRPRETQYF. The CDR3 nucleotides read TGTGCCAGCAGCCCCGGGACCCGGCCCCGAGAGACCCAGTACTTC. The gene calls are TRBV7-3 and TRBJ2-5, with D tentatively TRBD1 or TRBD2 (5 bases each). Germline CDR1 SGHTA, CDR2 FQGTGA. V lost 5 bases to trimming and J lost 4 bases, with 17 bases between them. The CDR3 is made up of 15 amino acids.